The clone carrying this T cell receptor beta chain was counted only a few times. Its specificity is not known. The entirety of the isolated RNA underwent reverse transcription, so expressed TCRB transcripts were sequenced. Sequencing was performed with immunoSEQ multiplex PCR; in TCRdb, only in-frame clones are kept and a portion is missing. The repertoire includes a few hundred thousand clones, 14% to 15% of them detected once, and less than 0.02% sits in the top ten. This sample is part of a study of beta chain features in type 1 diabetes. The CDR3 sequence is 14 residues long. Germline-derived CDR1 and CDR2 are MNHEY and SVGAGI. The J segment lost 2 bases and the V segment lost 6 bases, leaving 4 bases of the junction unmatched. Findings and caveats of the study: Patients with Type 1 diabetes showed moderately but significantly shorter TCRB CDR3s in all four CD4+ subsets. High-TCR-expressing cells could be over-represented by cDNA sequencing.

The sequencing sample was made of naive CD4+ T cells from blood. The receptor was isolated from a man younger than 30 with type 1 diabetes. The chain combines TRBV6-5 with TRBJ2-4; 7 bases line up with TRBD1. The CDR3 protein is CASSLQGTKNIQYF. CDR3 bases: TGTGCCAGCAGCCTACAGGGGACCAAAAACATTCAGTACTTC.